The T cell receptor (beta chain) described here comes from a study of blood T cell repertoires in COVID-19. TCRdb's copy holds only in-frame clones and misses some; the assay was immunoSEQ multiplex PCR. The sample includes 250,000 to 300,000 clones, 85% to 90% of them seen just once. The sequencing input was peripheral blood. The clonotype originates from a woman in her 30s with COVID-19, enrolled during active disease.

The CDR3 sequence is CASSYSRESEQYF. The CDR3, as DNA: TGTGCCAGCAGTTACTCGAGGGAGAGTGAGCAGTACTTC. The gene calls are TRBV6-2 or TRBV6-3 and TRBJ2-7, with D possibly TRBD2 on 5 matching bases. This CDR3 contains 13 residues. Germline CDR1 MNHEY, CDR2 SVGEGT. V lost 0 bases and J lost 7, with 10 bases in between.